This T cell receptor (beta chain) was sequenced during a study of control samples from healthy donors and cancer patients. This table comes from immunoSEQ multiplex PCR, and its TCRdb copy is limited to in-frame clones, with some not included. The sample has around 140,000 clones; over 85% are singletons. The CDR3 is 15 amino acids. J lost 5 bases, V lost 3 bases, and 7 bases had no gene match. Germline V CDR1 and CDR2: LGHDT, YNNKEL (reference sequence). Sequencing was performed on blood. The TCR comes from a man aged 18 to 29 in good health. V gene TRBV3-1 (or the pseudogene TRBV3-2) combines with J gene TRBJ2-5; 9 bases fit TRBD1. The CDR3 coding sequence is TGTGCCAGCAGCCATCCCGGGACAGGGCGGGAGACCCAGTACTTC. Protein sequence: CASSHPGTGRETQYF.